Following are 19 T cell receptor beta chains from one sample sequenced in a study of cytomegalovirus exposure and HLA in healthy donors (dated by TCRdb to 2015 to 2018). Library construction relied on the immunoSEQ multiplex PCR assay. Entries here come from immuneACCESS through TCRdb and include only in-frame sequences with V and J called. Some clones fail to appear in such tables; in the studies checked, an unresolved V gene covers under half of the shortfall, and the cause of the remainder is unknown. Counted in this sample were about 98,000 clones; less than 95% of them appeared once. The ten largest clones represent around 0.85% of the sample. The sequencing input was PBMCs. Receptors originate from a woman younger than 35 in good health and CMV-seronegative.

The gene calls are TRBV6-4 and TRBJ2-1; 8 bases line up with TRBD2. The CDR3 totals 15 residues. Per germline, CDR1 MRHNA and CDR2 SNTAGT. With 3 bases clipped from V and 5 bases from J, the junction kept 6 bases outside the gene matches. CDR3 protein: CASSEGRGGHNEQFF. Written as DNA, the CDR3 is TGTGCCAGCAGTGAAGGCCGGGGGGGCCACAATGAGCAGTTCTTC.

The V and J genes are TRBV6-1 and TRBJ2-2, with D unresolved. The germline V gene encodes CDR1 MNHNS and CDR2 SASEGT. V was pared by 1 base and J by 3 bases, with 6 bases between. This CDR3 comprises 14 residues. In DNA, the CDR3 is TGTGCCAGCAGTGAAGTCACAGACACCGGGGAGCTGTTTTTT. It codes for CASSEVTDTGELFF.

The V and J genes are TRBV10-3 and TRBJ2-7, with TRBD2 matching over 7 bases. Trimming cost V 3 bases and J 1 base; bases outside gene matches: 6. From germline, CDR1 is ENHRY and CDR2 SYGVKD. CDR3 length: 15 residues. CDR3 DNA sequence: TGTGCCATCAGTGAATCTCCGGGACTATCCTACGAGCAGTACTTC. This gives the protein CAISESPGLSYEQYF.

The V gene is TRBV7-8, the J gene TRBJ2-2; a possible D gene is TRBD2 (6 bases). Trimming pared 4 bases from V and 4 bases from J, leaving 10 bases between. Germline CDR1 reads SGHVS; CDR2 reads FQNEAQ. CDR3 length equals 14 residues. For the CDR3, the DNA is TGTGCCAGCAGCTATCAGGGAGGCACCGGGGAGCTGTTTTTT. Protein sequence: CASSYQGGTGELFF.

This chain links TRBV14 with TRBJ2-7; 8 bases line up with TRBD1. V gave up 6 bases and J gave up 2 bases; unmatched junction bases: 6. The V gene's germline CDR1 is SGHDN and CDR2 FVKESK. This CDR3 contains 14 residues. CDR3 sequence: CASRAQGVTYEQYF. CDR3 DNA sequence: TGTGCCAGCAGGGCACAGGGGGTCACCTACGAGCAGTACTTC.

The rearrangement joins TRBV9 to TRBJ2-2, with 8 bases lining up with TRBD2. Losses at the gene ends were 4 bases for V and 3 bases for J; bases not matched to a gene: 8. The germline CDR1 and CDR2 sequences are SGDLS and YYNGEE. This CDR3 contains 16 residues. In nucleotides, the CDR3 is TGTGCCAGCAGCCTAACTAGCGGTTGGGACACCGGGGAGCTGTTTTTT. It is translated as CASSLTSGWDTGELFF. Variable domain in full (rest from reference TRBV9 and TRBJ2-2): DSGVTQTPKHLITATGQRVTLRCSPRSGDLSVYWYQQSLDQGLQFLIQYYNGEERAKGNILERFSAQQFPDLHSELNLSSLELGDSALYFCASSLTSGWDTGELFFGEGSRLTVL.

The genes are TRBV6-5 and TRBJ2-2; D call uncertain. The CDR3 runs to 14 residues. CDR1 MNHEY and CDR2 SVGAGI come from the germline V gene. V gave up 2 bases and J gave up 1 base, with 5 bases separating them. The CDR3 DNA reads TGTGCCAGCAGTTACGGGCGGAACACCGGGGAGCTGTTTTTT. This translates into CASSYGRNTGELFF.

The chain links TRBV11-2 to TRBJ2-7; 9 positions match TRBD1. From germline, CDR1 is SGHAT and CDR2 FQNNGV. The ends lost 2 bases at V and 6 bases at J; junction bases unmatched: 11. This CDR3 is 16 amino acids long. In nucleotides, the CDR3 is TGTGCCAGCAGCTTATTCGGAGGGACAGGGTTCTCCGAGCAGTACTTC. It is translated as CASSLFGGTGFSEQYF.

The genes are TRBV5-3 and TRBJ1-5; 10 bases are shared with TRBD1. TRBV5-3 falls under the ORF class, with uncertain function. The V segment lost 3 bases and the J segment 2 bases; nucleotides outside the gene matches: 5. The CDR3 runs 16 residues. The CDR3 DNA follows: TGTGCCAGAAGCTATGCCGGGACAGGGGGCAATCAGCCCCAGCATTTT. It translates to CARSYAGTGGNQPQHF.

V and J are TRBV5-1 and TRBJ2-7; possibly TRBD1 for D (5 bases). Trimming removed 0 bases from V and 4 bases from J, with 14 bases in between. This CDR3 has 15 amino acids. Germline V gene data show CDR1 as SGHRS and CDR2 as YFSETQ. As DNA, the CDR3 is TGCGCCAGCAGCTTGGGGTTCGTAGGGGCTTACGAGCAGTACTTC. Its translation: CASSLGFVGAYEQYF.

V is TRBV10-3 and J is TRBJ2-1, with 10 positions matching TRBD1. The germline gives CDR1 ENHRY, CDR2 SYGVKD. Trimming cost V 1 base and J 5 bases; bases outside gene matches: 5. This CDR3 comprises 16 residues. The CDR3 reads CAISEFTGTGDNEQFF. CDR3 in DNA: TGTGCCATCAGTGAGTTCACCGGGACAGGGGACAATGAGCAGTTCTTC.

The rearrangement joins TRBV9 to TRBJ2-3; the match to TRBD2 covers 7 bases. J lost 4 bases, V lost 3 bases, and 2 bases had no gene match. The germline V gene encodes CDR1 SGDLS and CDR2 YYNGEE. The CDR3 is 13 residues long. The DNA of the CDR3 is TGTGCCAGCAGCGGGGGAGGGCCAGATACGCAGTATTTT. This gives the protein CASSGGGPDTQYF.

In this sample, this clone turned up once. The genes are TRBV11-3 and TRBJ2-7; a weak D match, TRBD1 (5 bases). The germline V and J ends were trimmed by 3 bases and 2 bases, with 11 bases remaining between them. The CDR3 totals 14 residues. Germline V gene sequence: CDR1 SGHNT, CDR2 YENEEA. CDR3 loop: CASSFGAGPYEQYF. The CDR3 coding sequence is TGTGCCAGCAGCTTTGGGGCAGGACCCTACGAGCAGTACTTC.

V usage is TRBV6-1 and J usage is TRBJ2-1, with 7 bases fitting TRBD1. V lost 6 bases to trimming and J lost 13 bases; unmatched junction nucleotides: 6. CDR1 and CDR2 (germline): MNHNS, SASEGT. The CDR3 has 11 residues. DNA of the CDR3: TGTGCCAGCAGCGACAGGGCCGAACAGTTCTTC. Its protein is CASSDRAEQFF.

V gene TRBV5-1 combines with J gene TRBJ2-5, with D possibly TRBD1 on 6 matching bases. CDR1 and CDR2 (germline): SGHRS, YFSETQ. V lost 1 base and J lost 2, with 9 bases in between. The length of the CDR3 is 14 residues. CDR3 sequence reads: CASSLTGYQETQYF. The CDR3 region has the DNA TGCGCCAGCAGCTTGACAGGGTATCAAGAGACCCAGTACTTC.

The rearrangement links TRBV27 to TRBJ2-2; 8 nucleotides agree with TRBD2. CDR1 is MNHEY, CDR2 SMNVEV, per germline (reference sequence). V trimming: 6 bases; J trimming: 3 bases; junction bases outside the gene matches: 15. The CDR3 consists of 18 residues. The DNA for the CDR3 is TGTGCCAGCAGGAAAACACCCGGGAGGGTTGGGGACACCGGGGAGCTGTTTTTT. Translated, it gives CASRKTPGRVGDTGELFF.

V usage is TRBV7-9 and J usage is TRBJ2-7; the D is unclear. CDR1 and CDR2 (germline): SEHNR, FQNEAQ (reference sequence). The CDR3 spans 15 residues. Trimming pared 3 bases from V and 7 bases from J, leaving 19 bases between. In DNA form, the CDR3 reads TGTGCCAGCAGCTTCGGGTCTTCCCTTTCTCGGGAGCAGTACTTC. It translates to CASSFGSSLSREQYF.

The gene calls are TRBV5-6 and TRBJ2-1; D is uncertain. Trimming stripped 2 bases from V and 3 bases from J, with 6 bases between. CDR1 and CDR2 from the germline V gene are SGHDT and YYEEEE. The CDR3 spans 13 residues. The CDR3 region has the DNA TGTGCCAGCAGCTTTCTTCTCTACAATGAGCAGTTCTTC. Its protein product is CASSFLLYNEQFF.

This clone came up once. This chain uses TRBV11-2 with TRBJ2-5; 7 nucleotides match TRBD1. With 8 bases clipped from V and 2 bases from J, the junction kept 11 bases outside the gene matches. This CDR3 region has 15 residues. Looked up from germline, CDR1 is SGHAT and CDR2 is FQNNGV. CDR3 loop: CASRPRTGQQETQYF. CDR3 DNA sequence: TGTGCCAGCCGCCCCAGGACAGGACAACAAGAGACCCAGTACTTC. Drawing the rest from reference TRBV11-2 and TRBJ2-5, the complete variable domain is EAGVAQSPRYKIIEKRQSVAFWCNPISGHATLYWYQQILGQGPKLLIQFQNNGVVDDSQLPKDRFSAERLKGVDSTLKIQPAKLEDSAVYLCASRPRTGQQETQYFGPGTRLLVL.